A selection of T cell receptor beta chains follows, all from one sample in a study of memory CD4+ T cells and cytomegalovirus serostatus. Repertoires were generated with immunoSEQ multiplex PCR, while TCRdb's copy carries only in-frame clones and drops some. The sample yields about 82,000 clones, approximately 84% seen once. The specimen sequenced was memory CD4+ T cells from blood. All receptors come from an adult in good health and CMV-seronegative. The CDR3 runs from the conserved cysteine through the conserved F or W. D genes are given only for firm matches. Expanded clones are given a class, and other clones once, few, many or no size at all.

v_gene	abundance	len	d_gene	j_gene	CDR3aa	CDR3nt
TRBV5-6	.	16	.	TRBJ2-1	CASSEQGGPSGNEQFF	TGTGCCAGCAGCGAACAAGGGGGGCCTTCTGGCAATGAGCAGTTCTTC
TRBV7-2	.	16	TRBD2	TRBJ2-5	CASSLWRGGVSETQYF	TGTGCCAGCAGCCTCTGGCGGGGGGGCGTTTCGGAGACCCAGTACTTC
TRBV30	.	12	.	TRBJ1-1	CAWSVRISEAFF	TGTGCCTGGAGTGTACGAATATCTGAAGCTTTCTTT
TRBV9	.	14	TRBD1	TRBJ1-2	CASTAGGDRGGYTF	TGTGCCAGCACCGCCGGGGGGGACAGGGGTGGCTACACCTTC
TRBV6-1	.	15	TRBD1	TRBJ1-4	CASRAPGQGNEKLFF	TGTGCCAGCAGGGCCCCGGGACAGGGTAATGAAAAACTGTTTTTT
TRBV4-3	.	15	.	TRBJ2-1	CASSQEGAAYNEQFF	TGCGCCAGCAGCCAAGAGGGGGCAGCCTACAATGAGCAGTTCTTC
TRBV15	.	15	.	TRBJ2-1	CATSRGSGSYNEQFF	TGTGCCACCTCAAGAGGGTCCGGGTCCTACAATGAGCAGTTCTTC
TRBV28	.	14	.	TRBJ1-2	CASSFAGHYYGYTF	TGTGCCAGCAGTTTCGCAGGGCACTACTATGGCTACACCTTC
TRBV6-6	.	13	.	TRBJ1-5	CASSDPQRQPQHF	TGTGCCAGCAGTGATCCACAGCGCCAGCCCCAGCATTTT
TRBV5-4	.	13	.	TRBJ2-5	CASSVGTEETQYF	TGTGCCAGCAGCGTAGGGACTGAAGAGACCCAGTACTTC
TRBV11-3	few	12	.	TRBJ1-3	CASGQSGNTIYF	TGTGCCAGTGGTCAGAGTGGAAACACCATATATTTT
TRBV30	.	11	.	TRBJ1-2	CAWRGLYGYTF	TGTGCCTGGAGGGGTCTCTATGGCTACACCTTC
TRBV11-1	.	12	.	TRBJ1-1	CASSLVGRRAFF	TGTGCCAGCAGCTTAGTCGGTCGCCGTGCTTTCTTT
TRBV11-1	.	14	.	TRBJ2-3	CASSQPGFTDTQYF	TGTGCCAGCAGCCAGCCCGGGTTTACAGATACGCAGTATTTT
TRBV5-1	.	16	.	TRBJ1-5	CASSLGPGEGNQPQHF	TGCGCCAGCAGCTTGGGTCCCGGGGAGGGGAATCAGCCCCAGCATTTT
TRBV29-1	.	13	TRBD1	TRBJ1-1	CSAAMQGETEAFF	TGCAGCGCCGCAATGCAGGGGGAGACTGAAGCTTTCTTT
TRBV2	few	13	.	TRBJ2-7	CASRTGVSDEQYF	TGTGCCAGCAGGACAGGTGTTTCCGACGAGCAGTACTTC
TRBV6-5	.	13	.	TRBJ1-1	CASSSQVTREAFF	TGTGCCAGCAGTTCTCAGGTAACACGGGAAGCTTTCTTT
TRBV5-4	few	16	.	TRBJ1-1	CASSLEGPTLNTEAFF	TGTGCCAGCAGCTTGGAGGGCCCGACTCTGAACACTGAAGCTTTCTTT
TRBV7-2	.	13	.	TRBJ2-5	CASSFKYQETQYF	TGTGCCAGCAGCTTTAAGTATCAAGAGACCCAGTACTTC
TRBV7-2	.	13	.	TRBJ1-2	CASSPEAERGYTF	TGTGCCAGCAGCCCCGAAGCGGAGCGGGGCTACACCTTC
TRBV28	.	15	TRBD2	TRBJ2-1	CASSFRRGDFNEQFF	TGTGCCAGCAGTTTCCGGCGGGGGGACTTCAACGAGCAGTTCTTC
TRBV27	.	17	.	TRBJ2-1	CASSPPGRDSSYNEQFF	TGTGCCAGCAGCCCTCCGGGGCGGGACAGCTCCTACAATGAGCAGTTCTTC
TRBV5-4	.	17	TRBD1	TRBJ1-2	CASSLSPYGQEISGYTF	TGTGCCAGCAGCTTGTCACCGTATGGACAGGAGATTTCTGGCTACACCTTC
TRBV13	.	18	.	TRBJ1-6	CASSRIWGRTDDNSPLHF	TGTGCCAGCAGCCGCATTTGGGGCCGGACAGATGATAATTCACCCCTCCACTTT
TRBV6-1	.	15	TRBD1	TRBJ2-5	CASSEAYRGQETQYF	TGTGCCAGCAGTGAAGCCTACAGGGGTCAGGAGACCCAGTACTTC
TRBV7-8	.	15	.	TRBJ1-2	CASSLGSNVNYGYTF	TGTGCCAGCAGCTTAGGGTCGAACGTTAACTATGGCTACACCTTC
TRBV6-5	once	15	TRBD1	TRBJ2-7	CASSVTGDWVYEQYF	TGTGCCAGCAGTGTAACAGGGGATTGGGTCTACGAGCAGTACTTC
TRBV7-3	.	15	.	TRBJ1-3	CASSLTRGPGNTIYF	TGTGCCAGCAGCTTAACGCGGGGGCCCGGAAACACCATATATTTT
TRBV18	once	14	.	TRBJ1-4	CASSLGGSDEKLFF	TGTGCCAGCTCACTAGGGGGAAGCGATGAAAAACTGTTTTTT
TRBV5-6	.	13	.	TRBJ1-2	CASSLEGNYGYTF	TGTGCCAGCAGCTTGGAGGGAAACTATGGCTACACCTTC
TRBV6-6	.	14	TRBD1	TRBJ2-1	CASGQGTTYNEQFF	TGTGCCAGCGGACAGGGGACAACCTACAATGAGCAGTTCTTC
TRBV4-3	few	17	.	TRBJ2-3	CASSQDTSGALTDTQYF	TGCGCCAGCAGCCAAGATACGAGCGGAGCACTCACAGATACGCAGTATTTT
TRBV7-8	.	14	TRBD1	TRBJ1-1	CASSLQGIITEAFF	TGTGCCAGCAGCCTACAGGGGATTATCACTGAAGCTTTCTTT
TRBV4-1	.	18	TRBD2	TRBJ2-3	CASSQTGTSGGATDTQYF	TGCGCCAGCAGCCAAACCGGGACTAGCGGGGGGGCCACAGATACGCAGTATTTT
TRBV5-6	.	14	TRBD1	TRBJ1-1	CASSLGLGQEEAFF	TGTGCCAGCAGCTTAGGTTTGGGACAGGAGGAAGCTTTCTTT
TRBV11-2	.	11	TRBD1	TRBJ2-1	CASRTGDEQFF	TGTGCCAGCAGGACAGGGGATGAGCAGTTCTTC
TRBV30	.	17	.	TRBJ1-6	CAWSLSGASSYNSPLHF	TGTGCCTGGAGTTTGTCCGGGGCTAGCTCCTATAATTCACCCCTCCACTTT
TRBV7-8	.	15	TRBD1	TRBJ1-2	CASSSERGQGYGYTF	TGTGCCAGCAGCTCAGAGCGGGGACAGGGCTATGGCTACACCTTC